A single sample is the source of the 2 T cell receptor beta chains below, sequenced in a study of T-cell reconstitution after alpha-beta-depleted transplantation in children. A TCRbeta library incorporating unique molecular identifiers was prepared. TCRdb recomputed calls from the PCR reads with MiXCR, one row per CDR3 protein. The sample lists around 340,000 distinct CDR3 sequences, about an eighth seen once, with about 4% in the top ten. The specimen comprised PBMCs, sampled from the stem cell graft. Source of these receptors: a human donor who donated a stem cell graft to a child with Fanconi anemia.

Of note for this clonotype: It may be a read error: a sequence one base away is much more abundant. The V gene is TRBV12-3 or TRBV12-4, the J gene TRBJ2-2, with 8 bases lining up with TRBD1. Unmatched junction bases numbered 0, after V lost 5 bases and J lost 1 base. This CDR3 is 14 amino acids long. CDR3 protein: CASSDRGNTGELFF. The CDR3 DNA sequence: TGTGCCAGCAGTGACAGGGGGAACACCGGGGAGCTGTTTTTT.

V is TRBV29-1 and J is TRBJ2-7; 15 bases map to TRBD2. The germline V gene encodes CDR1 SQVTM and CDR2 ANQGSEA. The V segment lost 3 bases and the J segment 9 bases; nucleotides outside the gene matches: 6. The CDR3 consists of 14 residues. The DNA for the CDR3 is TGCAGCGTTGATGGACTAGCGGGGGGGCAAGGGCAGTACTTC. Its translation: CSVDGLAGGQGQYF.